This entry lists 5 T cell receptor beta chains sequenced from one sample in a study of T cells in Graves' hyperthyroidism and ophthalmopathy. The CDR3 regions of TCR beta were amplified from RNA transcripts. RT-PCR in the first round (using the HTBI primer set) targeted the TCR CDR3. TCRdb reanalysed the multiplex PCR reads using MiXCR and keeps one entry per CDR3 protein. The sample contains 250,000 to 300,000 distinct CDR3 sequences, about 14% of which appear only once. The source material was blood. The receptors derive from a middle-aged woman with Graves' hyperthyroidism that later progressed to Graves' ophthalmopathy.

The CDR3: CASSFLAGGYHGYTF. CDR3 DNA: TGTGCCAGCAGTTTCTTGGCAGGGGGCTACCATGGCTACACCTTC. The chain employs TRBV28 and TRBJ1-2; 8 nucleotides align to TRBD1. The V and J ends lost 3 bases and 6 bases, in that order; junction bases with no gene match: 9. Germline V gene lookup returns CDR1 MDHEN and CDR2 SYDVKM. The CDR3 extends over 15 amino acids.

This clonotype was seen ten or more times. The V call is TRBV12-3 or TRBV12-4, the J call TRBJ2-1; 7 nucleotides line up with TRBD2. The CDR3 contains 14 residues. With V trimmed by 5 bases and J by 10 bases, 11 bases remained unmatched. The CDR3 region has the DNA TGTGCCAGCAGTCCTCGCGGGTGGGAGGGGGAGCAGTTCTTC. As protein: CASSPRGWEGEQFF.

CDR3 loop: CAWTIAGTRVTDTQYF. CDR3 sequence (DNA): TGTGCCTGGACCATAGCAGGGACTCGGGTCACAGATACGCAGTATTTT. The V and J genes are TRBV30 and TRBJ2-3; maybe TRBD2 (6 bases). The ends were cut back, 4 bases at V and 2 bases at J, with 19 bases in the middle. In germline, CDR1 is GTSNPN, CDR2 SVGIG (reference sequence). This CDR3 has 16 amino acids. Variable domain in full (rest from reference TRBV30 and TRBJ2-3): SQTIHQWPATLVQPVGSPLSLECTVEGTSNPNLYWYRQAAGRGLQLLFYSVGIGQISSEVPQNLSASRPQDRQFILSSKKLLLSDSGFYLCAWTIAGTRVTDTQYFGPGTRLTVL.

This clonotype was found many times. The chain recombines TRBV3-1 with TRBJ2-1, with D tentatively TRBD1 or TRBD2 (5 bases each). The ends were cut back, 4 bases at V and 2 bases at J, with 12 bases in the middle. The CDR3 contains 15 residues. From germline, CDR1 is LGHDT and CDR2 YNNKEL (reference sequence). CDR3 region: CASSRRGAAYNEQFF. The CDR3, as DNA: TGTGCCAGCAGCCGCCGGGGCGCGGCCTACAATGAGCAGTTCTTC.

This clonotype was seen a handful of times. A much bigger clone sits one base away, suggesting this may be a read error. The chain joins TRBV28 to TRBJ1-5; 7 bases are shared with TRBD1. This CDR3 spans 18 amino acids. Germline lookup yields CDR1 MDHEN and CDR2 SYDVKM. CDR3 DNA sequence: TGTGCCTGCAGCTTTCGACTAAAGGGGGCGCCGAGCAATCAGCCCCAGCATTTT. It specifies CACSFRLKGAPSNQPQHF.